These 9 T cell receptor beta chains share one sample of origin, sequenced in a study of Graves' ophthalmopathy and Graves' hyperthyroidism (dated by TCRdb to 2017 to 2018). Sequencing instrument: Illumina HiSeq 2000. For repertoire sequencing, TCR beta CDR3 regions were amplified from RNA transcripts. The first round of RT-PCR was done with HTBI primers and the Qiagen OneStep RT-PCR kit, and was followed by a second round of multiplex PCR, then size selection and purification. TCRdb reprocessed the public reads (quality trimming at Q25 with fastp, clone calling with MiXCR) and kept in-frame beta chains. Rows with a matching CDR3 protein are joined into one entry that keeps the most common DNA and genes. This sample gives roughly 400,000 distinct CDR3 sequences in total; about a sixth of them show up just once. The ten largest clones represent around 2.4% of the sample. Sequenced input: peripheral blood. These TCRs come from an adult woman with stable Graves' hyperthyroidism.

This clonotype was detected ten times or more. J is TRBJ2-5 and V is TRBV2; 7 bases are a match to TRBD2. Germline V lookup: CDR1 SNHLY, CDR2 FYNNEI. The CDR3 sequence is 19 residues long. Trimming cost V 8 bases and J 5 bases; bases outside gene matches: 26. CDR3 in amino acids: CASASWVGVIAGTSETQYF. The CDR3 nucleotides read TGTGCCAGCGCATCGTGGGTAGGGGTTATAGCGGGCACCAGCGAGACCCAGTACTTC.

This clonotype appeared many times. The chain couples TRBV24-1 to TRBJ2-5; D call uncertain. Between the trimmed V and J ends, which lost 1 base and 3 bases, there was a span of 2 bases. The CDR3 sequence is 12 residues long. Germline CDR1 reads KGHDR; CDR2 reads SFDVKD. The CDR3 spells CATSDFKETQYF. The CDR3 DNA sequence: TGTGCCACCAGTGATTTTAAAGAGACCCAGTACTTC.

The chain couples TRBV6-2 or TRBV6-3 to TRBJ2-2; weak D call: TRBD2 (6 bases). CDR1 is MNHEY, CDR2 SVGEGT, per germline. There are 15 residues in the CDR3. V was shortened by 5 bases and J by 1 base, with 11 bases between the two germline ends. The CDR3 sequence is CASSALSGNTGELFF. The DNA of the CDR3 is TGTGCCAGCAGTGCACTTAGCGGGAACACCGGGGAGCTGTTTTTT.

This clonotype was seen at least ten times. This chain joins TRBV6-5 and TRBJ2-2; perhaps TRBD2 as D (6 bases). CDR3 length: 13 residues. V lost 11 bases and J 5 bases, leaving 15 bases between the germline ends. CDR1 MNHEY and CDR2 SVGAGI come from the germline V gene. CDR3 loop: CAAGTYSTGELFF. The CDR3 nucleotides read TGTGCCGCCGGGACTTATAGTACCGGGGAGCTGTTTTTT.

V gene TRBV7-3 combines with J gene TRBJ1-1, with TRBD1 identical over 7 bases. Germline V gene sequence: CDR1 SGHTA, CDR2 FQGTGA. V lost 3 bases and J lost 3; bases outside the gene matches: 1. This CDR3 is 13 amino acids long. The CDR3 spells CASSLDRHTEAFF. The CDR3 DNA sequence: TGTGCCAGCAGCTTGGACAGGCACACTGAAGCTTTCTTT.

There are many counts of this clonotype. This rearrangement joins TRBV4-1 to TRBJ1-5, with D possibly being TRBD1 (5 bases). CDR1 is MGHRA, CDR2 YSYEKL, per germline. V shed 1 base and J shed 3 bases, with 13 bases lying between them. This CDR3 region has 16 residues. The chain's CDR3 is CASSQVGRGNNQPQHF. CDR3 bases: TGCGCCAGCAGCCAAGTAGGGAGGGGCAACAATCAGCCCCAGCATTTT.

This clonotype was observed many times. The V and J genes are TRBV29-1 and TRBJ2-6; D might be TRBD1 (5 bases). V lost 3 bases to trimming and J lost 2 bases, with 17 bases between them. This CDR3 has 17 amino acids. CDR1 SQVTM and CDR2 ANQGSEA come from the germline V gene. The CDR3 loop reads CSVEVTGGRAGANVLTF. CDR3 bases: TGCAGCGTTGAGGTCACAGGCGGACGGGCTGGGGCCAACGTCCTGACTTTC.

The chain recombines TRBV5-1 with TRBJ2-7, with 14 bases fitting TRBD2. Germline trimming cut 5 bases from V and 5 bases from J; bases unmatched to any gene: 6. CDR1 is SGHRS and CDR2 is YFSETQ in the germline V gene. This CDR3 contains 15 residues. The DNA of the CDR3 is TGCGCCAGCAGGCGGACTAGCGGGAGGATCCACGAGCAGTACTTC. It specifies CASRRTSGRIHEQYF.

This clonotype has ten or more counts. V is TRBV30 and J is TRBJ2-2; no reliable D call. Deletions cut 2 bases from V and 1 base from J, with 5 bases between. The germline CDR1 and CDR2 sequences are GTSNPN and SVGIG (reference sequence). CDR3 length equals 13 residues. CDR3 nucleotide sequence: TGTGCCTGGAGTTGGGGGAACACCGGGGAGCTGTTTTTT. Translation: CAWSWGNTGELFF.